Included here is one T cell receptor beta chain sequence, with context. This record belongs to a study of cytomegalovirus exposure and HLA in healthy donors. For the study at large: Roughly 180 million T cells yielded some 120 million unique TCR beta sequences in earlier analysis. Early release data held 75 million to 90 million unique TCRs from HLA-typed donors.

PCR primers comprised 60 Vbeta and 13 Jbeta primers. Repertoires were generated with immunoSEQ multiplex PCR, while TCRdb's copy carries only in-frame clones and drops some. The sample holds around 140,000 clones, 65% to 85% seen once. The CDR3 spans 15 residues. Germline V lookup: CDR1 LNHDA, CDR2 SQIVND (reference sequence). V lost 3 bases and J 3 bases, leaving 15 bases between the germline ends. The clonotype was recovered from a male donor in good health and CMV-seronegative. V usage is TRBV19 and J usage is TRBJ2-7; a possible D gene is TRBD2 (5 bases). The sample was PBMCs. This CDR3 is CASSIQGASNYEQYF. For the CDR3, the DNA is TGTGCCAGTAGTATCCAAGGAGCTAGCAACTACGAGCAGTACTTC.